These 6 T cell receptor beta chains share one sample of origin, sequenced in a study of glioma-infiltrating T cells. Using RNA template, CDR3s of TCR alpha and beta were amplified with iRepertoire arm-PCR. TCRdb re-derived calls from the multiplex PCR reads in MiXCR, one entry per CDR3 protein. This table holds about 180,000 distinct CDR3 sequences, 43% found once. The specimen was glioma tissue, nonneoplastic brain tissue, or PBMCs (not recorded which). These receptors came from a human donor with low-grade glioma or glioblastoma, undergoing nonglioma brain surgery, or in good health (not recorded which).

With regard to this clonotype: A much larger clone lies one base from this, so it may be a read error. The V call is TRBV2, the J call TRBJ2-3; D is uncertain. Trimming took 9 bases from V and 2 from J, leaving 9 bases between them. The V gene's germline CDR1 is SNHLY and CDR2 FYNNEI. The CDR3 runs to 12 residues. CDR3 DNA: TGTGCCAGGCGTCCGGACACAGATACGCAGTATTTT. Translating gives CARRPDTDTQYF.

The chain has TRBV10-2 and TRBJ2-1; the match to TRBD2 covers 10 bases. CDR1 WSHSY and CDR2 SAAADI come from the germline V gene. The CDR3 contains 15 residues. Losses at the gene ends were 6 bases for V and 9 bases for J; bases not matched to a gene: 11. The CDR3 bases are TGCGCCAGCAGGAGAGCGGGAGGGCCTGACGGTGAGCAGTTCTTC. This codes for CASRRAGGPDGEQFF.

Of note for this clonotype: Given a much more abundant clone one base away, this may be a read error. The CDR3 DNA reads as TGTGCCAGCAGTGAAGGGACAGGCGGAACTGAAGCTTTCTTT. Amino acid sequence: CASSEGTGGTEAFF. The V call is TRBV27, the J call TRBJ1-1; TRBD1 matches at 8 bases. The length of the CDR3 is 14 residues. Germline V gives CDR1 MNHEY, CDR2 SMNVEV (reference sequence). V shed 5 bases and J 5 bases; nucleotides not matched to a gene: 7.

This clonotype was observed many times. The chain employs TRBV3-1 and TRBJ1-1, with D possibly being TRBD1 (5 bases). Trimming removed 6 bases from V and 1 base from J, with 6 bases in between. This CDR3 is built from 12 residues. Germline CDR1 reads LGHDT; CDR2 reads YNNKEL (reference sequence). CDR3 residues: CASSRGNTEAFF. In DNA form, the CDR3 reads TGTGCCAGCAGTAGGGGGAACACTGAAGCTTTCTTT.

V gene TRBV7-9 combines with J gene TRBJ2-7, with 7 bases matching TRBD1. V was pared by 2 bases and J by 5 bases, with 6 bases of the junction left unmatched. Germline V gives CDR1 SEHNR, CDR2 FQNEAQ (reference sequence). This CDR3 has 14 residues. The CDR3 nucleotides read TGTGCCAGCAGCTTATTAAAGGGGGCCCACGAGCAGTACTTC. Encoded protein: CASSLLKGAHEQYF.

The chain has TRBV7-9 and TRBJ2-1; D possibly matches TRBD1 or TRBD2 (5 bases each). The germline V gene has CDR1 SEHNR and CDR2 FQNEAQ (reference sequence). V was clipped by 5 bases and J by 6 bases, with 14 bases between them. The CDR3 runs to 14 residues. CDR3 amino acids: CASSRDLAANEQFF. The CDR3 bases are TGTGCCAGCAGCCGGGACCTGGCCGCCAATGAGCAGTTCTTC.